One and the same sample provided the 32 T cell receptor beta chains below, sequenced in a study of memory CD8 T cells in hepatitis C reinfection. Documented time point: pre-reinfection, 55 to 20 weeks before reinfection detection. The sorted cells went straight to TCR sequencing with no prior in vitro expansion. Data came from immunoSEQ multiplex PCR; TCRdb stores just in-frame clones and leaves some out. The sample lists tens of thousands of clones; roughly 86% were seen once. Input material: naive CD8+ T cells sorted from blood. These receptors all come from a man aged 18 to 30 with hepatitis C virus infection.

This CDR3 is CSARDLSTQYF. The CDR3 bases are TGCAGTGCTAGAGATCTTAGTACGCAGTATTTT. V gene TRBV20-1 combines with J gene TRBJ2-3, with D uncertain. The V and J ends lost 0 bases and 8 bases respectively, with 6 bases between them. The CDR3 runs 11 residues. The germline CDR1 and CDR2 sequences are DFQATT and SNEGSKA (reference sequence).

A few counts support this clone. The chain couples TRBV5-4 to TRBJ2-7, with D perhaps matching TRBD2 (6 bases). V lost 4 bases and J 3 bases, leaving 20 bases between the germline ends. In germline, CDR1 is SGHNT, CDR2 YYREEE (reference sequence). The CDR3 is made up of 16 amino acids. Written as DNA, the CDR3 is TGTGCCAGCAGCCAAGAAAGTAGTAGCGGCATCTACGAGCAGTACTTC. Residues: CASSQESSSGIYEQYF.

V and J are TRBV25-1 and TRBJ2-7, with 8 positions matching TRBD2. CDR1 MGHDK and CDR2 SYGVNS come from the germline V gene. This CDR3 has 16 residues. J was trimmed by 6 bases and V by 3 bases; bases with no gene match: 13. The CDR3 region is CASSEYHAGGVAEQYF. The CDR3 bases are TGTGCCAGCAGTGAGTATCATGCGGGAGGAGTTGCCGAGCAGTACTTC.

Regarding this clone: One junction end does not reproduce the germline sequence, and a read error may be involved. The chain is built from TRBV28 and TRBJ2-2; D is possibly TRBD1 (5 bases). The CDR3 contains 16 residues. The germline V gene has CDR1 MDHEN and CDR2 SYDVKM. The CDR3 loop reads CASSHATEEITGELFF. The CDR3 DNA reads as TGTGCCAGCAGTCACGCGACAGAGGAAATCACCGGCGAGCTGTTTTTT.

This clone was observed a handful of times. V and J are TRBV2 and TRBJ1-1, with D uncertain. V lost 8 bases and J lost 3, with 10 bases in between. The CDR3 sequence is 12 residues long. The germline gives CDR1 SNHLY, CDR2 FYNNEI. Here the CDR3 reads CASHFLDTEAFF. The CDR3 DNA is TGTGCCAGCCATTTTTTAGACACTGAAGCTTTCTTT. The whole variable domain, filled in from reference TRBV2 and TRBJ1-1, reads EPEVTQTPSHQVTQMGQEVILRCVPISNHLYFYWYRQILGQKVEFLVSFYNNEISEKSEIFDDQFSVERPDGSNFTLKIRSTKLEDSAMYFCASHFLDTEAFFGQGTRLTVV.

The chain is built from TRBV7-8 and TRBJ2-7, with D perhaps TRBD2 (6 bases). The V and J ends lost 3 bases and 3 bases respectively, with 15 bases between them. The CDR3 is 15 amino acids. Germline V gene sequence: CDR1 SGHVS, CDR2 FQNEAQ. CDR3 nucleotides: TGTGCCAGCAGCTTGGTGGAGGGGCTTGGCTACGAGCAGTACTTC. It codes for CASSLVEGLGYEQYF.

The rearrangement joins TRBV29-1 to TRBJ1-1; D is unclear. Germline CDR1 and CDR2: SQVTM and ANQGSEA. The CDR3 is made up of 16 amino acids. V lost 0 bases, J lost 4 bases, and 18 bases lay in between. The CDR3 DNA is TGCAGCGTTGAAGATCAGGAGGGTAAGATATCCACTGAAGCTTTCTTT. The encoded protein is CSVEDQEGKISTEAFF.

The CDR3 sequence is CASSLSSPSYEQYF. CDR3 nucleotide sequence: TGTGCCAGCAGTTTATCGAGTCCCTCCTACGAGCAGTACTTC. V and J are TRBV27 and TRBJ2-7; D is ambiguous. The CDR3 is 14 residues long. The germline gives CDR1 MNHEY, CDR2 SMNVEV (reference sequence). V gave up 0 bases and J gave up 0 bases, with 6 bases separating them.

The chain has TRBV10-2 and TRBJ2-7; 8 nucleotides agree with TRBD2. V shed 3 bases and J 0 bases; nucleotides not matched to a gene: 13. Germline-derived CDR1 and CDR2 are WSHSY and SAAADI. The CDR3 consists of 18 residues. In nucleotides, the CDR3 is TGCGCCAGCAGTGACCCCGGGAGGGGCAGGCTTAGCTCCTACGAGCAGTACGTC. Protein: CASSDPGRGRLSSYEQYV.

In its sample, this clone was seen a few times. The chain couples TRBV4-1 to TRBJ1-5; perhaps TRBD1 as D (6 bases). V dropped 1 base and J dropped 12 bases, with 19 bases sitting between them. This CDR3 has 15 amino acids. CDR1 is MGHRA, CDR2 YSYEKL, per germline. DNA for the CDR3: TGCGCCAGCAGCCAAGTTGGGGTGACGGCCAGGGGCCAGCATTTT. It translates to CASSQVGVTARGQHF.

The count of this clone is one. The gene calls are TRBV4-2 and TRBJ2-5; D possibly corresponds to TRBD2 (6 bases). Per the germline V gene, CDR1 is LGHNA and CDR2 is YNFKEQ. The CDR3 has 12 residues. V lost 8 bases to trimming and J lost 0 bases, with 7 bases between them. The CDR3 spells CASGGNQETQYF. CDR3 sequence (DNA): TGTGCCAGCGGCGGGAACCAAGAGACCCAGTACTTC.

The J gene is TRBJ2-6, the V gene TRBV27; D unclear. Deletions cut 7 bases from V and 0 bases from J, with 10 bases between. The germline V gene encodes CDR1 MNHEY and CDR2 SMNVEV (reference sequence). The CDR3 contains 15 residues. In nucleotides, the CDR3 is TGTGCCAGCACGGCAGGAAGCTCTGGGGCCAACGTCCTGACTTTC. The encoded protein is CASTAGSSGANVLTF.

This chain links TRBV12-2 with TRBJ2-1; the table gives TRBD1 as D, unverified against the DNA. TRBV12-2 corresponds to a pseudogene. The CDR3 spans 15 residues. CDR3 in DNA: TGTGCAAGTCGCTCCACAGGGGGCAGAATGAATGAGCAGTTCTTC. Translating it yields CASRSTGGRMNEQFF.

This rearrangement joins TRBV7-6 to TRBJ1-6; perhaps TRBD1 as D (5 bases). CDR1 and CDR2 (germline): SGHVS, FNYEAQ. V lost 0 bases and J lost 0, with 6 bases in between. The CDR3 sequence is 16 residues long. DNA of the CDR3: TGTGCCAGCAGCTTAGCGGGGGGCTCCTATAATTCACCCCTCCACTTT. Its translation: CASSLAGGSYNSPLHF. The whole variable domain, filled in from reference TRBV7-6 and TRBJ1-6, reads GAGVSQSPRYKVTKRGQDVALRCDPISGHVSLYWYRQALGQGPEFLTYFNYEAQQDKSGLPNDRFSAERPEGSISTLTIQRTEQRDSAMYRCASSLAGGSYNSPLHFGNGTRLTVT.

V and J are TRBV19 and TRBJ1-2; D is perhaps TRBD1 (6 bases). The CDR3 spans 16 residues. The germline gives CDR1 LNHDA, CDR2 SQIVND (reference sequence). V lost 4 bases and J lost 4, with 19 bases in between. CDR3 in DNA: TGTGCCAGTAGTACATCCCGGGACATATCGTTCTATGGCTACACCTTC. It yields the protein CASSTSRDISFYGYTF.

The V gene is TRBV19, the J gene TRBJ2-2; 7 bases are shared with TRBD1. The CDR3 length is 15 residues. J was trimmed by 4 bases and V by 6 bases; bases with no gene match: 8. In germline, CDR1 is LNHDA, CDR2 SQIVND (reference sequence). The CDR3 DNA is TGTGCCAGTAGACAGGGGATGTTGGTCACCGGGGAGCTGTTTTTT. Amino acids: CASRQGMLVTGELFF.

This chain uses TRBV10-1 with TRBJ2-7, with D tentatively TRBD2 (6 bases). CDR1 is WNHNN and CDR2 is SYGVQD in the germline V gene (reference sequence). CDR3 size: 15 residues. The V end was cut by 2 bases, the J end by 0 bases, with 11 bases between. The CDR3 spells CASSETTEGSYEQYF. CDR3 in DNA: TGCGCCAGCAGTGAGACAACGGAGGGCTCCTACGAGCAGTACTTC.

J is TRBJ2-5 and V is TRBV27; D uncertain. Matching the DNA end better, TRBJ2-7 makes the J call doubtful. CDR3 length: 13 amino acids. Germline V gene data show CDR1 as MNHEY and CDR2 as SMNVEV (reference sequence). The CDR3 sequence is CASTSLEPYEQYF. The CDR3 bases are TGTGCCAGCACCTCTCTAGAACCGTACGAGCAGTACTTC.

V usage is TRBV7-2 and J usage is TRBJ1-2; D is perhaps TRBD1 (6 bases). CDR3 size: 15 residues. The V gene lost 5 bases and the J gene lost 0 bases, with 13 bases spanning the gap. Germline lookup yields CDR1 SGHTA and CDR2 FQGNSA. DNA of the CDR3: TGTGCCAGCAGCGCCCACAGGGTGCCTAACTATGGCTACACCTTC. Protein: CASSAHRVPNYGYTF.

This chain connects TRBV5-6 to TRBJ2-3; the match to TRBD2 covers 7 bases. V shed 1 base and J 2 bases; nucleotides not matched to a gene: 4. There are 15 residues in the CDR3. Germline-derived CDR1 and CDR2 are SGHDT and YYEEEE. As DNA, the CDR3 is TGTGCCAGCAGCTTGATGGGGGGGACCACAGATACGCAGTATTTT. It specifies CASSLMGGTTDTQYF.

The chain couples TRBV7-9 to TRBJ2-7; 9 nucleotides align to TRBD1. There are 14 residues in the CDR3. V shed 1 base, J shed 5 bases, and the junction held 3 bases outside the gene matches. CDR1 is SEHNR, CDR2 FQNEAQ, per germline (reference sequence). The CDR3 region has the DNA TGTGCCAGCAGCTTAGGGACAGGGGTCCACGAGCAGTACTTC. This encodes CASSLGTGVHEQYF.

The chain joins TRBV2 to TRBJ2-7, with TRBD1 matching over 9 bases. CDR1 and CDR2 from the germline V gene are SNHLY and FYNNEI. The CDR3 runs 15 residues. Trimming took 1 base from V and 3 from J; bases not matched to a gene: 4. The CDR3 sequence: CASSEGPGQGYEQYF. Written as DNA, the CDR3 is TGTGCCAGCAGTGAAGGACCGGGACAGGGCTACGAGCAGTACTTC.

This rearrangement joins TRBV4-1 to TRBJ2-1; 11 bases are shared with TRBD1. The CDR3 extends over 15 amino acids. Per germline, CDR1 MGHRA and CDR2 YSYEKL. V lost 4 bases, J lost 3 bases, and 2 bases stayed unmatched. CDR3 amino acids: CASSLGTGGYNEQFF. The CDR3 region has the DNA TGCGCCAGCAGCCTTGGGACAGGGGGCTACAATGAGCAGTTCTTC.

This chain joins TRBV9 and TRBJ2-2; no clear D gene. There are 12 residues in the CDR3. Germline V CDR1 and CDR2: SGDLS, YYNGEE. V was shortened by 4 bases and J by 2 bases, with 3 bases between the two germline ends. For the CDR3, the DNA is TGTGCCAGCAGCATAAACACCGGGGAGCTGTTTTTT. This sequence encodes CASSINTGELFF.

The V call is TRBV7-9, the J call TRBJ1-1; TRBD1 agrees at 9 bases. There are 17 residues in the CDR3. CDR1 SEHNR and CDR2 FQNEAQ come from the germline V gene (reference sequence). V lost 5 bases, J lost 0 bases, and 10 bases stayed unmatched. CDR3 DNA: TGTGCCAGCAGCGACGGATACGGACAGGGGATGAACACTGAAGCTTTCTTT. This encodes CASSDGYGQGMNTEAFF.

The gene calls are TRBV19 and TRBJ1-2; D is unclear. Germline V gene data show CDR1 as LNHDA and CDR2 as SQIVND (reference sequence). With 2 bases removed from V and 3 bases from J, the gap between germline ends came to 7 bases. The CDR3 contains 13 residues. This chain's CDR3 is CASSITEYYGYTF. In DNA form, the CDR3 reads TGTGCCAGTAGTATAACGGAGTACTATGGCTACACCTTC.

The V gene is TRBV19, the J gene TRBJ2-1; TRBD2 is a possible D gene (6 bases). This CDR3 is 15 amino acids long. Germline-derived CDR1 and CDR2 are LNHDA and SQIVND (reference sequence). Trimming removed 1 base at V and 4 bases at J, with 11 bases between. CDR3 nucleotide sequence: TGTGCCAGTAGTATAGCGGGCGGGACTTACAATGAGCAGTTCTTC. Protein product: CASSIAGGTYNEQFF.

The V and J genes are TRBV19 and TRBJ2-3; 8 bases are shared with TRBD2. The V gene end was trimmed by 3 bases and the J gene end by 4 bases; junction bases not matched to a gene: 12. Germline V gene sequence: CDR1 LNHDA, CDR2 SQIVND (reference sequence). This CDR3 is built from 17 residues. The CDR3 DNA reads as TGTGCCAGTAGTATGCAAAGGACCACGCGGGAGGCAGATACGCAGTATTTT. Encoded protein: CASSMQRTTREADTQYF.

This chain links TRBV7-9 with TRBJ2-6, with D possibly matching TRBD1 (5 bases). V lost 1 base and J lost 6, with 13 bases in between. The CDR3 extends over 16 amino acids. Per germline, CDR1 SEHNR and CDR2 FQNEAQ (reference sequence). CDR3 in amino acids: CASSLVAVREANVLTF. CDR3 nucleotide sequence: TGTGCCAGCAGCTTAGTAGCAGTCAGGGAGGCCAACGTCCTGACTTTC.

V and J are TRBV7-2 and TRBJ2-1, with D possibly being TRBD2 (7 bases). Trimming took off 8 bases at V and 3 bases at J, with 11 bases between the two ends. Germline V gives CDR1 SGHTA, CDR2 FQGNSA. There are 13 residues in the CDR3. The CDR3 bases are TGTGCCAGCGGGGAGGGGGGCTACAATGAGCAGTTCTTC. Translation: CASGEGGYNEQFF.

V and J are TRBV12-5 and TRBJ1-2; D perhaps matches TRBD1 (5 bases). This CDR3 has 12 residues. CDR1 and CDR2 (germline): LGHNT, FRNRAP. V was clipped by 5 bases and J by 7 bases, with 11 bases between them. CDR3 DNA sequence: TGTGCTAGTGGTCCGTCGGGGGGTGGCTACACCTTC. This gives the protein CASGPSGGGYTF.

V gene TRBV19 combines with J gene TRBJ2-5, with TRBD2 as a possible D gene (5 bases). The V end lost 3 bases, the J end lost 5 bases, and 25 bases lay between the germline ends. The germline V gene has CDR1 LNHDA and CDR2 SQIVND (reference sequence). The CDR3 extends over 18 amino acids. In DNA, the CDR3 is TGTGCCAGTAGTATTTCGGACGGACCCGGAGCCGTAGCGGAGACCCAGTACTTC. It codes for CASSISDGPGAVAETQYF.